Below are 9 T cell receptor beta chains sequenced from a single sample in a study of blood T cell repertoires in COVID-19. The assay was immunoSEQ multiplex PCR, and TCRdb's table has in-frame clones only and misses some. Of fewer than 150,000 clones in the sample, more than 75% were seen once. Material: peripheral blood. These receptor sequences come from an older woman with acute or convalescent COVID-19.

The chain has TRBV11-2 and TRBJ2-2; D may be TRBD2 (5 bases). The V gene lost 3 bases and the J gene lost 2 bases, with 13 bases spanning the gap. From germline, CDR1 is SGHAT and CDR2 FQNNGV. CDR3 size: 16 residues. The CDR3 loop reads CASSFFASSNTGELFF. Written as DNA, the CDR3 is TGTGCCAGCAGCTTTTTTGCTAGCTCCAACACCGGGGAGCTGTTTTTT.

The gene calls are TRBV30 and TRBJ1-1, with D perhaps matching TRBD1 (5 bases). Per germline, CDR1 GTSNPN and CDR2 SVGIG (reference sequence). The CDR3 has 17 amino acids. V gave up 0 bases and J gave up 0 bases, with 17 bases separating them. The CDR3 DNA is TGTGCCTGGAGTGTACGGGGGGGGTTTGGTATGAACACTGAAGCTTTCTTT. It specifies CAWSVRGGFGMNTEAFF. The full variable domain, its missing parts supplied by reference TRBV30 and TRBJ1-1, is SQTIHQWPATLVQPVGSPLSLECTVEGTSNPNLYWYRQAAGRGLQLLFYSVGIGQISSEVPQNLSASRPQDRQFILSSKKLLLSDSGFYLCAWSVRGGFGMNTEAFFGQGTRLTVV.

The V and J genes are TRBV3-1 (or the pseudogene TRBV3-2) and TRBJ2-5, with unresolved D. This CDR3 has 12 residues. The V end lost 8 bases, the J end lost 3 bases, and 10 bases lay between the germline ends. The germline V gene has CDR1 LGHDT and CDR2 YNNKEL (reference sequence). The CDR3 region has the DNA TGTGCCAGCGCCCTCGGAGAAGAGACCCAGTACTTC. This codes for CASALGEETQYF.

The chain has TRBV29-1 and TRBJ2-2; 9 bases are shared with TRBD1. Germline V gene data show CDR1 as SQVTM and CDR2 as ANQGSEA. Trimming removed 4 bases from V and 4 bases from J; junction bases left unmatched: 4. The CDR3 sequence is 14 residues long. The CDR3 coding sequence is TGCAGCGTTGCTAGACAGGGGGGCACCGGGGAGCTGTTTTTT. It yields the protein CSVARQGGTGELFF.

This clone has only one observation. The gene calls are TRBV4-1 and TRBJ1-2, with D uncertain. V was pared by 4 bases and J by 3 bases, with 15 bases between. Germline CDR1 and CDR2: MGHRA and YSYEKL. CDR3 length equals 15 residues. CDR3 DNA sequence: TGCGCCAGCAGCCCCTTTATCTCTGAGGACTATGGCTACACCTTC. This gives the protein CASSPFISEDYGYTF.

The V and J genes are TRBV5-1 and TRBJ2-1; D is possibly TRBD1 (6 bases). Germline V gene sequence: CDR1 SGHRS, CDR2 YFSETQ. The CDR3 runs 15 residues. Trimming cost V 2 bases and J 6 bases, with 15 bases left between them. As DNA, the CDR3 is TGCGCCAGCAGCTTTTCGGGACACCTTAGCAATGAGCAGTTCTTC. Its protein product is CASSFSGHLSNEQFF.

V and J are TRBV19 and TRBJ1-2; 7 positions match TRBD1. Germline V lookup: CDR1 LNHDA, CDR2 SQIVND (reference sequence). This CDR3 has 14 residues. Trimming took 7 bases from V and 8 from J; bases not matched to a gene: 13. This chain's CDR3 is CASNPLGSGGGYTF. The CDR3 coding sequence is TGTGCCAGTAACCCTCTCGGGTCAGGGGGAGGCTACACCTTC.

This rearrangement joins TRBV9 to TRBJ2-2; D call uncertain. Germline CDR1 is SGDLS and CDR2 is YYNGEE. Trimming removed 0 bases from V and 0 bases from J, with 9 bases in between. The CDR3 is 16 amino acids. This CDR3 reads CASSVGGGANTGELFF. The CDR3 DNA reads TGTGCCAGCAGCGTAGGAGGCGGCGCGAACACCGGGGAGCTGTTTTTT.

V usage is TRBV7-3 and J usage is TRBJ2-5, with 15 bases that match TRBD2. Germline CDR1 and CDR2: SGHTA and FQGTGA. This CDR3 comprises 15 residues. V trimming: 5 bases; J trimming: 5 bases; junction bases outside the gene matches: 3. The CDR3: CASSGGTSGRETQYF. The DNA for the CDR3 is TGTGCCAGCAGCGGCGGGACTAGCGGGAGGGAGACCCAGTACTTC.